What follows is one T cell receptor (beta chain) and its context. Its antigen remains unknown. The record originates from a study of cytomegalovirus exposure and HLA in healthy donors. Study-level information: Earlier, fewer than 140 million unique TCR beta sequences were recovered from about 200 million T cells by an analysis. Findings and caveats of the study: Presence/absence analyses treated sequencing depth as roughly uniform across donors. Several of the most significant clusters appeared, in a later analysis, to be linked to common viral pathogens.

The PCR ran on 60 Vbeta and 13 Jbeta primers. Data came from immunoSEQ multiplex PCR; TCRdb stores just in-frame clones and leaves some out. The sample carries some 200,000 clones, 70% to 80% recorded once. The CDR3 runs 18 residues. The ends lost 10 bases at V and 4 bases at J; junction bases unmatched: 22. Sequenced sample: PBMCs. The TCR originated in a male donor in good health and CMV-seropositive. The J gene is TRBJ2-1, the V gene TRBV23-1, with 7 bases lining up with TRBD2. TRBV23-1 is identified as an open reading frame with a role that is uncertain. The CDR3 nucleotides are TGCGCCAACTACCATTCGGGGAGGGCAGGGACCTTTTACAATGAGCAGTTCTTC. Protein sequence: CANYHSGRAGTFYNEQFF.